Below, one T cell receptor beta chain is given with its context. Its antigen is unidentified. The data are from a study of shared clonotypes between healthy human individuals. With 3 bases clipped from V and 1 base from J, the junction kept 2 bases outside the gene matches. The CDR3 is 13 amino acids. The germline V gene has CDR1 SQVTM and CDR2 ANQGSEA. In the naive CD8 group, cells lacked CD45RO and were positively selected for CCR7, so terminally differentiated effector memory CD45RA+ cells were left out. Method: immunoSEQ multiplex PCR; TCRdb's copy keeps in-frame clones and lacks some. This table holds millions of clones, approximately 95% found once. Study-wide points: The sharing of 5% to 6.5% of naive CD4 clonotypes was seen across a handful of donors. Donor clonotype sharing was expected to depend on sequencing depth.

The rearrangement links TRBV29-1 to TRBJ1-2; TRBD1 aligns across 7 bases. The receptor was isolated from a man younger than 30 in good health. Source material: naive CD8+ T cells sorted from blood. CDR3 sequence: CSVETGYNYGYTF. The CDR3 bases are TGCAGCGTTGAGACAGGGTATAACTATGGCTACACCTTC.